This paragraph covers one T cell receptor (beta chain) sequence. Naivety among CD8 cells was defined by CD45RO negativity and positive CCR7 selection, thereby excluding terminally differentiated effector memory CD45RA+ cells. Germline loops: CDR1 MGHDK, CDR2 SYGVNS. The CDR3 extends over 14 amino acids. The V gene end was trimmed by 3 bases and the J gene end by 3 bases; junction bases not matched to a gene: 1. Assay: immunoSEQ multiplex PCR; the TCRdb copy retains only in-frame clones and omits some. The data contain around 600,000 clones, roughly 95% of them singletons. This sample was taken from a study of shared clonotypes between healthy human individuals.

Sample: naive CD8+ T cells sorted from blood. This sequence was found in a young woman in good health. V is TRBV25-1 and J is TRBJ2-7; TRBD2 agrees at 11 bases. The CDR3 spells CASSDTSGSYEQYF. The CDR3 DNA reads as TGTGCCAGCAGTGATACTAGCGGGAGCTACGAGCAGTACTTC.